This TCR beta chain was recorded in a study of response to subunit inactivated influenza vaccine. Notes on the study in general: A suggestion made by the authors is that each seasonal influenza vaccination recruits few new T cells.

The CDR3 spans 14 residues. The germline CDR1 and CDR2 sequences are DFQATT and SNEGSKA (reference sequence). Trimming at V came to 6 bases and at J to 3 bases, leaving 7 bases not matched to a gene. One entry per CDR3 protein results from TCRdb running MiXCR on the RT-PCR reads. The sample has about 500,000 distinct CDR3 sequences; approximately 17% are singletons. Concerning this clonotype: Its antigen is undetermined.

This TCR was recovered from a man between 50 and 69 years old who received an inactivated influenza vaccine. The chain has TRBV20-1 and TRBJ2-7, with 11 nucleotides matching TRBD2. Sequenced material: CD4+ T cells sorted from PBMCs, taken less than 30 months after vaccination. The CDR3 loop is CSAWTGTSGYEQYF. Here the CDR3 DNA reads TGCAGTGCATGGACCGGGACTAGCGGCTACGAGCAGTACTTC.